This T cell receptor (beta chain) emerged from a study of blood T cell repertoires in COVID-19. This table comes from immunoSEQ multiplex PCR, and its TCRdb copy is limited to in-frame clones, with some not included. The table lists a few hundred thousand clones, around 91% of them singletons. The receptor was derived from a woman aged 55-70 years with acute or convalescent COVID-19. Material: peripheral blood.

The CDR3 sequence is CATSRDRGLKSYEQYF. The CDR3 DNA reads TGTGCCACCAGCAGGGACAGGGGGCTAAAGTCCTACGAGCAGTACTTC. This sequence joins TRBV15 and TRBJ2-7; TRBD1 matches 11 bases. V shed 3 bases, J shed 1 base, and the junction held 5 bases outside the gene matches. Germline V gene lookup returns CDR1 LNHNV and CDR2 YYDKDF (reference sequence). This CDR3 comprises 16 residues.